This T cell receptor (beta chain) is drawn from a study of shared clonotypes between healthy human individuals. Repertoires were generated with immunoSEQ multiplex PCR, while TCRdb's copy carries only in-frame clones and drops some. Of hundreds of thousands of clones in the sample, almost 95% were seen once. Notes on the study in general: Large depth notwithstanding, sorted-subset sequencing proved incomplete by rarefaction. Sequencing depth was predicted to influence how clonotypes are shared among donors.

As to this clone: Its antigen remains unknown.

The naive CD8 subset, CD45RO-negative cells positively selected for CCR7, excluded terminally differentiated effector memory CD45RA+ cells. Sequenced sample: naive CD8+ T cells sorted from blood. The receptor was derived from a man younger than 40 in good health.

CDR3 region: CASSMDYLSNQPQHF. CDR3 nucleotides: TGTGCCAGTAGTATGGATTATCTTAGCAATCAGCCCCAGCATTTT. The chain employs TRBV19 and TRBJ1-5; D ambiguous. V was clipped by 3 bases and J by 0 bases, with 9 bases between them. CDR3 length: 15 residues. Germline values: CDR1 LNHDA, CDR2 SQIVND (reference sequence).